This paragraph reports one TCR beta chain. Sequencing used immunoSEQ multiplex PCR; TCRdb keeps in-frame clones, though not all of them. The sample lists roughly 1,500,000 clones; approximately 98.5% were seen once. The sample is drawn from a study of shared clonotypes between healthy human individuals. The TCR sequence derives from a man aged 25 to 40 in good health. The sample taken for sequencing was naive CD4+ T cells sorted from blood. Described subset: CD45RA+ positively selected.

CDR3 in DNA: TGTGCCAGCAGCCTTAAGTGGGGACTAGCGGGGAACACCGGGGAGCTGTTTTTT. Protein sequence: CASSLKWGLAGNTGELFF. This chain joins TRBV27 and TRBJ2-2; TRBD2 matches at 12 bases. V was pared by 6 bases and J by 1 base, with 9 bases of the junction left unmatched. This CDR3 is 18 amino acids long. Germline assignment: CDR1 MNHEY and CDR2 SMNVEV (reference sequence).